This T cell receptor (beta chain) was observed in a study of CD8 T cells in ankylosing spondylitis. Overall study findings and caveats: Ankylosing spondylitis blood appeared to be characterized by a TCR beta motif of under 10 highly homologous variants. Several of the motif variants were reported before in synovial fluid and blood from reactive arthritis. There was reportedly significant enrichment of clones that were disease-linked in matched ankylosing spondylitis synovial fluid.

In germline, CDR1 is SGDLS, CDR2 YYNGEE. The CDR3 totals 16 residues. V was trimmed by 4 bases and J by 2 bases, leaving 18 bases between them. As to this clonotype: Its cognate antigen is unknown.

Quantitative 5'-RACE was performed with molecular barcodes, and it yielded the TCR beta libraries. TCRdb ran MiXCR on the 5' RACE reads and lists one entry per CDR3 protein. The table has about 160,000 distinct CDR3 sequences, approximately 9% seen once. The sequence was obtained from a female donor with ankylosing spondylitis or in good health (not recorded which). Sequencing used blood, either unsorted or a sorted T cell fraction (not recorded which). The J gene is TRBJ2-5, the V gene TRBV9; perhaps TRBD2 as D (7 bases). The DNA of the CDR3 is TGTGCCAGCAGCCGCAGAGGGGGGGTGGGTCAAGAGACCCAGTACTTC. Translating it yields CASSRRGGVGQETQYF.